Sequencing of this T cell receptor beta chain was carried out in a study of cytomegalovirus exposure and HLA in healthy donors. Study-wide context: Researchers found that about 84% of around 400 genotyped donors fell within the Caucasian-associated ancestry cluster.

Germline lookup yields CDR1 SEHNR and CDR2 FQNEAQ (reference sequence). CDR3 length: 14 residues. Trimming cost V 4 bases and J 3 bases; bases outside gene matches: 3. 13 Jbeta primers and 60 Vbeta primers were used for the PCR. Some clones are missing from TCRdb's copy, which holds only in-frame ones; the method was immunoSEQ multiplex PCR. The sample consists of some 120,000 clones, about 63% of them appearing once. V and J are TRBV7-9 and TRBJ2-1, with 7 nucleotides matching TRBD1. The sample comprised PBMCs. The sequence was obtained from a man aged 25-40 years in good health and CMV-seropositive. DNA for the CDR3: TGTGCCAGCAGCTCCGGGACAGACTACAATGAGCAGTTCTTC. Amino acid sequence: CASSSGTDYNEQFF.